This TCR beta chain was sequenced in a study of blood T cell repertoires in COVID-19. V gave up 3 bases and J gave up 1 base; unmatched junction bases: 1. Germline lookup yields CDR1 DFQATT and CDR2 SNEGSKA (reference sequence). The CDR3 has 14 residues. The assay was immunoSEQ multiplex PCR, and TCRdb's table has in-frame clones only and misses some. This sample has 95,000 to 110,000 clones, with around 90% found just once. The sequence came from a human donor in a cohort sampled during active COVID-19. V usage is TRBV20-1 and J usage is TRBJ1-5; 9 bases agree with TRBD1. The sample was peripheral blood. The CDR3 DNA reads TGCAGTGCTAGTGACAGGGGGAGCAATCAGCCCCAGCATTTT. It specifies CSASDRGSNQPQHF.